This T cell receptor beta chain was documented in a study of OX40 agonist ivuxolimab in advanced cancers. In the study overall: Three patients responded partially, comprising one with hepatocellular carcinoma and two with cutaneous melanoma.

The CDR3 is made up of 16 amino acids. CDR1 and CDR2 from the germline V gene are SGDLS and YYNGEE. Trimming at V came to 4 bases and at J to 5 bases, leaving 11 bases not matched to a gene. Whole-study findings and limits: Circulating CD4+ and CD8+ T cells showed clonal expansion by week 6 at 0.1 to 3.0 mg/kg.

Notes on this clone: Its antigen is undetermined.

Profiled with immunoSEQ multiplex PCR; TCRdb holds only in-frame clones, not every one. This sample has under 40,000 clones, with 84% found just once. Specimen: CD4+ or CD8+ T cells sorted from blood, collected in a trial of the OX40 agonist ivuxolimab. The source is an adult with an advanced solid tumor such as melanoma, head and neck, liver or kidney cancer. V usage is TRBV9 and J usage is TRBJ2-3; 9 nucleotides align to TRBD1. The CDR3 DNA reads TGTGCCAGCAGCACCTCGGACAGGGGCCGGATAGATACGCAGTATTTT. This encodes CASSTSDRGRIDTQYF.